This record covers a single T cell receptor beta chain. Its target is not known. The data originate from a study of T cell repertoires in cytomegalovirus infection. Background on the study: The authors relied on CMV epitopes, both recently identified HLA-C-restricted and well-studied HLA-B-restricted. CMV infection plus the matching HLA type was flagged by public TCR beta signatures. Notes on the study in general: Based on cumulative public TCR beta family frequency, carriers of CMV plus the relevant HLA were identified. HLA-C-restricted CMV clonotypes gave the most frequent clonotype in two of eight donors.

TCRdb analysed the reads with MiXCR anew, one entry per CDR3 protein. The sample gives 650,000 to 900,000 distinct CDR3 sequences, roughly 28% of which show up once; about an eighth is in the top ten. The receptor was isolated from a human donor in good health (CMV status not recorded). Some clones in this sample may be carry-over from other donors' samples. The sample consisted of cultured CD8+ T cells from PBMCs, taken from culture after CMV antigen stimulation.

CDR3 sequence reads: CASSHRGWLEQYV. The CDR3 DNA reads TGTGCCAGCAGCCACAGGGGGTGGCTCGAGCAGTACGTC. The V call is TRBV28, the J call TRBJ2-7; 8 bases are shared with TRBD1. CDR3 length: 13 residues. Trimming at V came to 6 bases and at J to 6 bases, leaving 7 bases not matched to a gene. Germline V gene lookup returns CDR1 MDHEN and CDR2 SYDVKM.